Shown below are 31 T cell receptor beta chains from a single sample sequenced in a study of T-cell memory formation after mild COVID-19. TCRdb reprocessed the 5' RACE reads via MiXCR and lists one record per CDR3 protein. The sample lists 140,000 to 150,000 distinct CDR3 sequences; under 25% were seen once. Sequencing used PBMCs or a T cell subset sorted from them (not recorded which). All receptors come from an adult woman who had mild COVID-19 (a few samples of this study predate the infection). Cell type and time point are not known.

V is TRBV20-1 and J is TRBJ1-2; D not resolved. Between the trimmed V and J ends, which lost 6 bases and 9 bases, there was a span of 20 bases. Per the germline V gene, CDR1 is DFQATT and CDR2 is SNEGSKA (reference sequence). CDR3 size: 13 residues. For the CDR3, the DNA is TGCAGTGCGCCCTCTGCTGGTGTCAGAAGCTACACCTTC. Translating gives CSAPSAGVRSYTF.

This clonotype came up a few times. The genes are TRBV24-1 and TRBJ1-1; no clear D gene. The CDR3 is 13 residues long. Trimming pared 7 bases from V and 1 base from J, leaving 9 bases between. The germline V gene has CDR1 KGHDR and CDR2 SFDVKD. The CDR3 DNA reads TGTGCCACCAGGCCGGAGGGGAACACTGAAGCTTTCTTT. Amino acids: CATRPEGNTEAFF.

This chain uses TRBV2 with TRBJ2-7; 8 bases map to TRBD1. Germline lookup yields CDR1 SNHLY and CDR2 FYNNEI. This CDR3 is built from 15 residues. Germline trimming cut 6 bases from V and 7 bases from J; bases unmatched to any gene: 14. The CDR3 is CASSDRGRVTGEQYF. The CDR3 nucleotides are TGTGCCAGCAGCGACAGGGGTCGAGTCACCGGAGAGCAGTACTTC.

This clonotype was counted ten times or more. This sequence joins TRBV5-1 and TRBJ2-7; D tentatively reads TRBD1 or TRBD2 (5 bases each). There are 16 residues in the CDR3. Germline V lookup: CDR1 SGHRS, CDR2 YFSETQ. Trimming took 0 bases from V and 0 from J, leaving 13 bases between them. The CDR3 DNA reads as TGCGCCAGCAGCTTGGGGAGTGGGACGAACTCCTACGAGCAGTACTTC. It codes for CASSLGSGTNSYEQYF.

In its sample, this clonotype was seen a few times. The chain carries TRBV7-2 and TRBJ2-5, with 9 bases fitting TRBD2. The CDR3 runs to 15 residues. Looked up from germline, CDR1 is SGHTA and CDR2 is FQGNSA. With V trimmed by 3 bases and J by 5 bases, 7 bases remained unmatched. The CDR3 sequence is CASSFISGSGETQYF. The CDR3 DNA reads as TGTGCCAGCAGCTTTATTAGCGGGAGCGGGGAGACCCAGTACTTC.

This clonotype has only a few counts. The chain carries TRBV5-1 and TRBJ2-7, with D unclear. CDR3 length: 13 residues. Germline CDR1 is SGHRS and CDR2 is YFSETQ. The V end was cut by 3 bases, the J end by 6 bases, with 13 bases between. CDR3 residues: CASSSPPGLEQYF. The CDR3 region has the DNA TGCGCCAGCAGCTCCCCCCCGGGTCTCGAGCAGTACTTC.

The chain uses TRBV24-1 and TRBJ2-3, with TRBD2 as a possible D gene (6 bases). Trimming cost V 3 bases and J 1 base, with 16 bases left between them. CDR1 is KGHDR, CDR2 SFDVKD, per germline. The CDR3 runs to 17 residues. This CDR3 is CATSDPYRGGGTDTQYF. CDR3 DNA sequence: TGTGCCACCAGTGATCCCTACCGGGGCGGGGGCACAGATACGCAGTATTTT.

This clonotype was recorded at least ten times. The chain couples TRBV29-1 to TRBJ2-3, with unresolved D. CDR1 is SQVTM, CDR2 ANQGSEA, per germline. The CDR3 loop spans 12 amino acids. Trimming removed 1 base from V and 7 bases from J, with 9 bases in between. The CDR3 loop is CSVEVRQNTQYF. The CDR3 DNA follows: TGCAGCGTTGAAGTCAGGCAGAATACGCAGTATTTT.

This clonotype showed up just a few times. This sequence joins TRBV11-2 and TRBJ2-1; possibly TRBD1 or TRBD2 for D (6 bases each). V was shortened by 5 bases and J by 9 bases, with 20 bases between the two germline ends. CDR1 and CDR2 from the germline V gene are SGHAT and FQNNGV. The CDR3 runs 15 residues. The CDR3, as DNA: TGTGCCAGCAGCCCCGTGGGCGGAGGGGGACGTGAGCAGTTCTTC. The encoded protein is CASSPVGGGGREQFF.

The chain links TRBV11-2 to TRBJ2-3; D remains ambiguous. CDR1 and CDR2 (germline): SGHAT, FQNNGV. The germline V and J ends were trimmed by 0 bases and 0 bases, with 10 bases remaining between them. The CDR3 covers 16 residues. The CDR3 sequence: CASSLDLGSSTDTQYF. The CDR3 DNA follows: TGTGCCAGCAGCTTAGATCTGGGATCTAGCACAGATACGCAGTATTTT.

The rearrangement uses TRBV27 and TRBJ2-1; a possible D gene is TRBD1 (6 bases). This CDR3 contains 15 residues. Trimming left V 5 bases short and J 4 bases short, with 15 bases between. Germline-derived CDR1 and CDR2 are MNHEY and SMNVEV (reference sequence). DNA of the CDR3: TGTGCCAGCAGTCCGGGACACGCACCTTACAATGAGCAGTTCTTC. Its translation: CASSPGHAPYNEQFF.

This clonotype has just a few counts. As DNA, the CDR3 is TGCGCCAGCAGCTTGGACAGGGGAGGAGGTGGCTACACCTTC. Amino acids: CASSLDRGGGGYTF. The V and J genes are TRBV5-1 and TRBJ1-2, with TRBD1 matching 7 bases. From germline, CDR1 is SGHRS and CDR2 YFSETQ. J was trimmed by 7 bases and V by 0 bases; bases with no gene match: 6. The CDR3 is made up of 14 amino acids. The full variable domain, its missing parts supplied by reference TRBV5-1 and TRBJ1-2, is KAGVTQTPRYLIKTRGQQVTLSCSPISGHRSVSWYQQTPGQGLQFLFEYFSETQRNKGNFPGRFSGRQFSNSRSEMNVSTLELGDSALYLCASSLDRGGGGYTFGSGTRLTVV.

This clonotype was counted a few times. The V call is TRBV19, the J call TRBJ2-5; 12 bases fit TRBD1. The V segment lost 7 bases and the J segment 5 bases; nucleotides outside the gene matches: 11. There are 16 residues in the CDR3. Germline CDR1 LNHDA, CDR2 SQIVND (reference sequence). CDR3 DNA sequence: TGTGCCAGTACCCCGTGGGGGACAGGGGGCAGGGAGACCCAGTACTTC. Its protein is CASTPWGTGGRETQYF. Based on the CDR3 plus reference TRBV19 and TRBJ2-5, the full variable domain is DGGITQSPKYLFRKEGQNVTLSCEQNLNHDAMYWYRQDPGQGLRLIYYSQIVNDFQKGDIAEGYSVSREKKESFPLTVTSAQKNPTAFYLCASTPWGTGGRETQYFGPGTRLLVL.

The CDR3 protein is CASSRQGLTYEQYF. In DNA, the CDR3 is TGTGCCAGCAGCAGACAGGGACTAACCTACGAGCAGTACTTC. The J gene is TRBJ2-7, the V gene TRBV7-9, with D perhaps TRBD1 or TRBD2 (7 bases each). Germline V gives CDR1 SEHNR, CDR2 FQNEAQ (reference sequence). Trimming shortened V by 5 bases and J by 2 bases, and 13 bases separated the two germline ends. The CDR3 sequence is 14 residues long.

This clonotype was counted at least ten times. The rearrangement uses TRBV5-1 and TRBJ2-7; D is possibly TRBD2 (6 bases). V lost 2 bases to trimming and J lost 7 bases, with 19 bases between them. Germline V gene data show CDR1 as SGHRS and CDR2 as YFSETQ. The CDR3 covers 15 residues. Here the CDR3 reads CASSFDLGTGGEQYF. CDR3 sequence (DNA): TGCGCCAGCAGCTTTGATTTAGGGACCGGGGGAGAGCAGTACTTC. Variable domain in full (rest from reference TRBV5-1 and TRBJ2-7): KAGVTQTPRYLIKTRGQQVTLSCSPISGHRSVSWYQQTPGQGLQFLFEYFSETQRNKGNFPGRFSGRQFSNSRSEMNVSTLELGDSALYLCASSFDLGTGGEQYFGPGTRLTVT.

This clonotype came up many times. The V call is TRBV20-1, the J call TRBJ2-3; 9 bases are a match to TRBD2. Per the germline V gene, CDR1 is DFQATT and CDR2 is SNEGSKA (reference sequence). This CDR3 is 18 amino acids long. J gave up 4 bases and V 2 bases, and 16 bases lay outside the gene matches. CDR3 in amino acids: CSARSPGGAGGPPDTQYF. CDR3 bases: TGCAGTGCTAGATCTCCCGGCGGGGCGGGGGGGCCTCCAGATACGCAGTATTTT.

The CDR3 region has the DNA TGTGCCAGTCGTTCGAGGCACAATGAGCAGTTCTTC. It translates to CASRSRHNEQFF. The rearrangement uses TRBV19 and TRBJ2-1; no reliable D call. Germline V CDR1 and CDR2: LNHDA, SQIVND (reference sequence). There are 12 residues in the CDR3. Trimming took 8 bases from V and 5 from J, leaving 10 bases between them.

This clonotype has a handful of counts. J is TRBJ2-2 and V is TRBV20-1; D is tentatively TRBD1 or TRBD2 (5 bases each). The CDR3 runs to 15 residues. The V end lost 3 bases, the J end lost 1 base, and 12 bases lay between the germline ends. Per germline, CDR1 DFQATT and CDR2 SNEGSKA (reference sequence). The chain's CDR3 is CSASGGNQNTGELFF. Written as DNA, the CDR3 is TGCAGTGCTAGTGGGGGTAACCAGAACACCGGGGAGCTGTTTTTT.

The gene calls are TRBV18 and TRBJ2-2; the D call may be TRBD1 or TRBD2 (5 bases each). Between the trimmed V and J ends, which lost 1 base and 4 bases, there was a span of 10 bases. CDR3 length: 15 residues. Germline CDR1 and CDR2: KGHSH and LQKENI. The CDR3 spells CASSPRDLFTGELFF. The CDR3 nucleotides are TGTGCCAGCTCACCACGGGACCTTTTCACCGGGGAGCTGTTTTTT.

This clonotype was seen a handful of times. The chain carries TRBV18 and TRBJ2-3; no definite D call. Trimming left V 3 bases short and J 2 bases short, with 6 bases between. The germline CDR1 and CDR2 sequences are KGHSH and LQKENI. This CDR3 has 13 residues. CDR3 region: CASSPYPTDTQYF. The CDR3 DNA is TGTGCCAGCTCACCCTACCCCACAGATACGCAGTATTTT.

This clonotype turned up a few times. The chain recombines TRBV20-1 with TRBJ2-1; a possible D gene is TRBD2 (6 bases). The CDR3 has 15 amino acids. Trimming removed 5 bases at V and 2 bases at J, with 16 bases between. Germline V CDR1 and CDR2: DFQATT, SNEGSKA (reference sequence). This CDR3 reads CSARIGGSPYNEQFF. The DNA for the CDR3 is TGCAGTGCTCGGATAGGAGGGAGTCCCTACAATGAGCAGTTCTTC.

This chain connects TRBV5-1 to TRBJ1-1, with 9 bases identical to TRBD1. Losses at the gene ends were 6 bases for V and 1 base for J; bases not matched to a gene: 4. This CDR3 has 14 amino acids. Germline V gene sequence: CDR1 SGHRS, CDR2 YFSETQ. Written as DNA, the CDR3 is TGCGCCAGCACCCAGACAGGGGGGAACACTGAAGCTTTCTTT. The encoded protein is CASTQTGGNTEAFF.

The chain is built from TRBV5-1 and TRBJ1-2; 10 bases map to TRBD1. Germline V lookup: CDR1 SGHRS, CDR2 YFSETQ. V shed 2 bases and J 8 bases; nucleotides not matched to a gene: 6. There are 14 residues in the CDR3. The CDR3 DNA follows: TGCGCCAGCAGCTTAGACAGGGGGCCGTCCGGCTACACCTTC. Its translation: CASSLDRGPSGYTF.

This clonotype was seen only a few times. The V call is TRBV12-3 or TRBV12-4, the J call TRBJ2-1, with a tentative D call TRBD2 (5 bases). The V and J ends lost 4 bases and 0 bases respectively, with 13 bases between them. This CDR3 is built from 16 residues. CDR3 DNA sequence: TGTGCCAGCAGTTCTCCGGGATTAAGCTCCTACAATGAGCAGTTCTTC. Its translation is CASSSPGLSSYNEQFF.

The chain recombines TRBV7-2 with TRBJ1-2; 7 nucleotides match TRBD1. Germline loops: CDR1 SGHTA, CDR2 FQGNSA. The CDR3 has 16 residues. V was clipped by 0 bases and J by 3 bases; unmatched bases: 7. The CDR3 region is CASSLAPGQPHYGYTF. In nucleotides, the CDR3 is TGTGCCAGCAGCTTAGCCCCGGGACAGCCCCACTATGGCTACACCTTC.

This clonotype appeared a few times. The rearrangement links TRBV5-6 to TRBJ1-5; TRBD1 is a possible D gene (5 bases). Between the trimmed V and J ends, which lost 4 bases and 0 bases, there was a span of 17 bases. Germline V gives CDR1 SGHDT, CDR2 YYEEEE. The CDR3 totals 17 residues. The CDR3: CASSNGRGLNSNQPQHF. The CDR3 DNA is TGTGCCAGCAGCAATGGACGGGGCTTGAATAGCAATCAGCCCCAGCATTTT.

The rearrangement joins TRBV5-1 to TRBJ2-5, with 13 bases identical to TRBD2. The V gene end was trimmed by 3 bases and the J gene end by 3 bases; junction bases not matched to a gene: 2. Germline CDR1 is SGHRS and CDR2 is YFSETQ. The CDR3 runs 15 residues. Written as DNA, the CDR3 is TGCGCCAGCAGCTCTGGGACTAGCGGGGAAGAGACCCAGTACTTC. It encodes CASSSGTSGEETQYF.

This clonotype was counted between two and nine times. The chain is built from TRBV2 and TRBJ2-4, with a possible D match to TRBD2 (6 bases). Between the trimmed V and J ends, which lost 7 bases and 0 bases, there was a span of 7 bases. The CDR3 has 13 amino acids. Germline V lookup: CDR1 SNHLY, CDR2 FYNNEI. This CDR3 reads CASKEGAKNIQYF. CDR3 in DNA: TGTGCCAGCAAGGAGGGAGCCAAAAACATTCAGTACTTC.

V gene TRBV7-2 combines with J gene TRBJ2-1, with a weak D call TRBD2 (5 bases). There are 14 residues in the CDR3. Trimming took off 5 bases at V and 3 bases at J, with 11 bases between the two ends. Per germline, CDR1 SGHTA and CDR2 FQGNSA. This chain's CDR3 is CASSPRSGYNEQFF. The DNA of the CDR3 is TGTGCCAGCAGCCCCCGAAGCGGCTACAATGAGCAGTTCTTC.

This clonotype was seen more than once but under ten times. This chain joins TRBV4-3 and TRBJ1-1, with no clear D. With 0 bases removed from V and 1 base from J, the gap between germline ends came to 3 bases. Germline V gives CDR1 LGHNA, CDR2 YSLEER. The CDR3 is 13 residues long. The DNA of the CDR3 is TGCGCCAGCAGCCAAGAAACGAACACTGAAGCTTTCTTT. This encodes CASSQETNTEAFF.

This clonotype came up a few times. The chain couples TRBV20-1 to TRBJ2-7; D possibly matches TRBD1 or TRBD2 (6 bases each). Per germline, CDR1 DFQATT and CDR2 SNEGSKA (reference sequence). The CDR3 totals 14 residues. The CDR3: CSVLSPDGGVEQYF. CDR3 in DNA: TGCAGCGTACTGTCCCCGGACGGGGGCGTCGAGCAGTACTTC.